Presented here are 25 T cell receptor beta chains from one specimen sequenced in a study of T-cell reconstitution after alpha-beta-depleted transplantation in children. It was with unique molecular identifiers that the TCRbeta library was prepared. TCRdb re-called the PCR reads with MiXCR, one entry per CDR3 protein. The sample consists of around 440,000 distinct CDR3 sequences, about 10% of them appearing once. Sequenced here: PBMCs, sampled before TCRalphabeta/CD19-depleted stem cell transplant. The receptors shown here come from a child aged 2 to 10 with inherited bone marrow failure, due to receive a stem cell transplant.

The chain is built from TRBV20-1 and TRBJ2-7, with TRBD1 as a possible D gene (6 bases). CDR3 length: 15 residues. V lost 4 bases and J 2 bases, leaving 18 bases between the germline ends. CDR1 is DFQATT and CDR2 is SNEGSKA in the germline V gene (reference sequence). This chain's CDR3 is CSATSPRTAAYEQYF. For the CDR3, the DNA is TGCAGTGCTACCTCCCCCCGGACAGCTGCCTACGAGCAGTACTTC.

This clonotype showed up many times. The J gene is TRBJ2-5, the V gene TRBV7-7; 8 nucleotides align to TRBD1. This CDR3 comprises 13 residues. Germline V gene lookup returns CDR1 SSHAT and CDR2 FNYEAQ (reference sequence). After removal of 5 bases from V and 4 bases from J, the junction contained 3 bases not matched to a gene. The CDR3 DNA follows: TGTGCCAGCAGCGGACAGGGTGTAGAGACCCAGTACTTC. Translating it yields CASSGQGVETQYF. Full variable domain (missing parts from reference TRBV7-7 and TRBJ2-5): GAGVSQSPRYKVTKRGQDVTLRCDPISSHATLYWYQQALGQGPEFLTYFNYEAQPDKSGLPSDRFSAERPEGSISTLTIQRTEQRDSAMYRCASSGQGVETQYFGPGTRLLVL.

CDR3: CASSPGLDTETQYF. The CDR3, as DNA: TGTGCCAGCAGCCCCGGACTTGATACTGAGACCCAGTACTTC. The chain employs TRBV5-4 and TRBJ2-5, with D tentatively TRBD2 (5 bases). This CDR3 has 14 residues. With 4 bases removed from V and 5 bases from J, the gap between germline ends came to 15 bases. The germline V gene encodes CDR1 SGHNT and CDR2 YYREEE (reference sequence).

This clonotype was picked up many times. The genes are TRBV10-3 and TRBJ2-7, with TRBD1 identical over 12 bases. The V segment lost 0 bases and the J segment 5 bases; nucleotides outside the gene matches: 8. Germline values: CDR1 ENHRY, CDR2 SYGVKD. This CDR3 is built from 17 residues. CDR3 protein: CAISESGQGAFRNEQYF. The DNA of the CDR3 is TGTGCCATCAGTGAGTCGGGACAGGGGGCGTTTAGGAACGAGCAGTACTTC.

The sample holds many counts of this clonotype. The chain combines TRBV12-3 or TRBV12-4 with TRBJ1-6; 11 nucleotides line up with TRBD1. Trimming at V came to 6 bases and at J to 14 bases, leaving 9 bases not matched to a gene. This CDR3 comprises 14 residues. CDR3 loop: CASRPGTGGLALHF. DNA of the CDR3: TGTGCCAGCAGGCCCGGGACAGGGGGTTTAGCCCTCCACTTT.

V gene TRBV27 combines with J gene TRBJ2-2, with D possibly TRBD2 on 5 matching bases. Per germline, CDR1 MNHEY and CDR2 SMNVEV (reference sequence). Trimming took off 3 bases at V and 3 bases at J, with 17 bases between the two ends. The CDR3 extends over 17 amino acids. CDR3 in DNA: TGTGCCAGCAGTTTGGGGATTGGGGAGCAACACACCGGGGAGCTGTTTTTT. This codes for CASSLGIGEQHTGELFF.

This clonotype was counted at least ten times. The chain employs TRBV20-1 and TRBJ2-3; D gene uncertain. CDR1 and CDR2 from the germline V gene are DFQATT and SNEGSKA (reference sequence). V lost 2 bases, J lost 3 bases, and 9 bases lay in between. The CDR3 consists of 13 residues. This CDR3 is CSARIQFTDTQYF. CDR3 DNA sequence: TGCAGTGCTAGAATACAGTTTACAGATACGCAGTATTTT.

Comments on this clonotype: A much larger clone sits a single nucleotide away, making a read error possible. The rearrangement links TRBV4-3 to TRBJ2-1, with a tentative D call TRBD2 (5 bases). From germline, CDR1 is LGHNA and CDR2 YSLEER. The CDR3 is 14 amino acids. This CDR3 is CASSSRTAFDEQSF. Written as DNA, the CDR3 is TGCGCCAGCAGCTCCCGGACTGCATTCGATGAGCAGTCCTTC.

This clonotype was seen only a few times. The CDR3 reads CASSPIGGVTPLVSYGYTF. The CDR3 DNA sequence: TGTGCCAGCAGCCCGATCGGGGGGGTTACACCCTTGGTTAGCTATGGCTACACCTTC. The V gene is TRBV11-2, the J gene TRBJ1-2; TRBD1 is a possible D gene (5 bases). The ends were cut back, 5 bases at V and 4 bases at J, with 29 bases in the middle. CDR1 SGHAT and CDR2 FQNNGV come from the germline V gene. This CDR3 spans 19 amino acids.

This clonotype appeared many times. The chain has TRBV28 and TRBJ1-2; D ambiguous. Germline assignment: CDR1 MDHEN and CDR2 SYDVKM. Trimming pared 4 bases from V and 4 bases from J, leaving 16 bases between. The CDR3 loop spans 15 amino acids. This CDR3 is CASSSPRAGLYGYTF. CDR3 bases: TGTGCCAGCAGTTCCCCAAGGGCGGGCCTCTATGGCTACACCTTC.

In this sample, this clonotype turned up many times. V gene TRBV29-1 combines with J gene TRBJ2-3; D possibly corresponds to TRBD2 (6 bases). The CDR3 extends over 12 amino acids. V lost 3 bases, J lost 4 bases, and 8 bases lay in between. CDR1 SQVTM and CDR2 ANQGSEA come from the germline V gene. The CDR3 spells CSVETGADTQYF. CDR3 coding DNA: TGCAGCGTTGAGACGGGAGCAGATACGCAGTATTTT.

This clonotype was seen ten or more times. In DNA form, the CDR3 reads TGCAGCGTTGAAGGGGCAGGTTGGGGTTTTTACAATGAGCAGTTCTTC. Translated, it gives CSVEGAGWGFYNEQFF. This chain uses TRBV29-1 with TRBJ2-1; no definite D call. The CDR3 is 16 amino acids. CDR1 and CDR2 from the germline V gene are SQVTM and ANQGSEA. Trimming removed 1 base at V and 4 bases at J, with 17 bases between.

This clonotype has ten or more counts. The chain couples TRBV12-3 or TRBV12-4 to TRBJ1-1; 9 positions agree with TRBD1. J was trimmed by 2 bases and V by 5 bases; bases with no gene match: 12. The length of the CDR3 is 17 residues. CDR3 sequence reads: CASSLPPGTGLNTEAFF. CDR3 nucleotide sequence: TGTGCCAGCAGTCTCCCCCCCGGGACAGGGTTAAACACTGAAGCTTTCTTT.

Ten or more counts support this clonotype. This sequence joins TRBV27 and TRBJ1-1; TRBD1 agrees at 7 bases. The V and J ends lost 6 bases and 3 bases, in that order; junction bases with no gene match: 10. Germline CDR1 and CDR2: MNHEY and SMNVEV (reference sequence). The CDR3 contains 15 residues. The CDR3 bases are TGTGCCAGCAGGCGACAGGGATTGGACGACACTGAAGCTTTCTTT. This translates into CASRRQGLDDTEAFF.

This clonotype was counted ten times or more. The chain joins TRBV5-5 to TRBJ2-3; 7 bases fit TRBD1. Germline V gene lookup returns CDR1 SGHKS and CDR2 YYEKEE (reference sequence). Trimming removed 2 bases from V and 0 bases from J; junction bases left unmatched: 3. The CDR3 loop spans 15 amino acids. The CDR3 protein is CASSFTGDSTDTQYF. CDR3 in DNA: TGTGCCAGCAGCTTTACAGGGGATAGCACAGATACGCAGTATTTT.

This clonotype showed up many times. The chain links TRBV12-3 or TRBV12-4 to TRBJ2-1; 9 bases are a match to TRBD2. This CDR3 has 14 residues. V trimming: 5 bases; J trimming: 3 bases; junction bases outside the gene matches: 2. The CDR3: CASSRTSDYNEQFF. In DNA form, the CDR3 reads TGTGCCAGCAGTCGGACTAGCGACTACAATGAGCAGTTCTTC.

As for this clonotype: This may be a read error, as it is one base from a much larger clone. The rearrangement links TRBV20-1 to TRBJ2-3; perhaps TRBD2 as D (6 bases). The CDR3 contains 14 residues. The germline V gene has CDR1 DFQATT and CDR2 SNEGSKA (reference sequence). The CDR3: CSASRRDDTYTQYF. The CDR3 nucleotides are TGCAGTGCTTCTAGGAGGGACGACACATATACGCAGTATTTT.

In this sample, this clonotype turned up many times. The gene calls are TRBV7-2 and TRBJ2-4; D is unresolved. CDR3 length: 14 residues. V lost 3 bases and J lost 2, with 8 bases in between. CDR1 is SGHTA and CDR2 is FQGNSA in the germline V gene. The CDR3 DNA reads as TGTGCCAGCAGCTTCAAGGGCACCAAAAACATTCAGTACTTC. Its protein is CASSFKGTKNIQYF.

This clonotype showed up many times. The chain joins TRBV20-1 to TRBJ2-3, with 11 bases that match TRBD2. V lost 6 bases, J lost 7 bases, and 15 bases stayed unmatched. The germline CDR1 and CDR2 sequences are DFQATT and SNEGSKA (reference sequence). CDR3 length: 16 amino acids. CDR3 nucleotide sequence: TGCAGTGCCCCAACGGGACTAGCGGCGAACCCCAATACGCAGTATTTT. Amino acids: CSAPTGLAANPNTQYF.

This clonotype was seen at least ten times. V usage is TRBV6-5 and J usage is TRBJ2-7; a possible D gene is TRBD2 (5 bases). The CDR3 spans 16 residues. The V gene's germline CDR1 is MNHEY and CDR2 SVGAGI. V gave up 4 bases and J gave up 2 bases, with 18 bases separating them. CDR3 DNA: TGTGCCAGCAGTTCCCTGCCGCGGCTAGCACCCTACGAGCAGTACTTC. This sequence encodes CASSSLPRLAPYEQYF.

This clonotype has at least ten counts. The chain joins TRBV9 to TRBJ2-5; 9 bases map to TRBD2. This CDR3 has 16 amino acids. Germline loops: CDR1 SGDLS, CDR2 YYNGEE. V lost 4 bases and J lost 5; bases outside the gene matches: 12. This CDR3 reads CASSNGPSGVWETQYF. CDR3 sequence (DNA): TGTGCCAGCAGCAACGGACCTAGCGGGGTCTGGGAGACCCAGTACTTC.

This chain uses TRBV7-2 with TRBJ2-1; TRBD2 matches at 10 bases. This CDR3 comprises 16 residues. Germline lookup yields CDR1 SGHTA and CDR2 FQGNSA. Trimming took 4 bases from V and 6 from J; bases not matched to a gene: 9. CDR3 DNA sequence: TGTGCCAGCAGCTCCGGACCTAGCGGGAGCATCAATGAGCAGTTCTTC. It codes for CASSSGPSGSINEQFF.

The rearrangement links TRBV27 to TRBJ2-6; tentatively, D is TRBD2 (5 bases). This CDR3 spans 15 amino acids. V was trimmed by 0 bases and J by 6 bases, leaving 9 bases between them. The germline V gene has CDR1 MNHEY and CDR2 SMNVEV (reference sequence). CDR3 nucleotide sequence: TGTGCCAGCAGTTTATCTCTGGGAGAGGCCAACGTCCTGACTTTC. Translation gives CASSLSLGEANVLTF.

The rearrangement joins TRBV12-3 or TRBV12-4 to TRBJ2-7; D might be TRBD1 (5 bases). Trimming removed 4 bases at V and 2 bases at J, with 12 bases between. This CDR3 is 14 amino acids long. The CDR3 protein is CASSSTAWAYEQYF. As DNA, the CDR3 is TGTGCCAGCAGTTCGACAGCCTGGGCCTACGAGCAGTACTTC.

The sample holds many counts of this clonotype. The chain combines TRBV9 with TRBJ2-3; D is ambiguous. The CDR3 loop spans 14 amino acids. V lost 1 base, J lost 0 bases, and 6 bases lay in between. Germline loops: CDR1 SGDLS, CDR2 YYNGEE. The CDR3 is CASSVWGSTDTQYF. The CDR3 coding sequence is TGTGCCAGCAGCGTATGGGGTAGCACAGATACGCAGTATTTT.